The entry below gives a single T cell receptor (beta chain) sequence along with its context. The record originates from a study of blood T cell repertoires in COVID-19. Here immunoSEQ multiplex PCR was the method, and the copy in TCRdb shows in-frame clones only, minus some. The data contain about 220,000 clones, just under 85% of them seen just once; the ten biggest clones take up approximately 1.3%. The V end was cut by 4 bases, the J end by 0 bases, with 11 bases between. CDR1 SGHRS and CDR2 YFSETQ come from the germline V gene. The CDR3 extends over 14 amino acids. The sequence was obtained from a woman aged 40-49 years with acute COVID-19. The specimen was PBMCs or T cells enriched from blood (not recorded which). The rearrangement links TRBV5-1 to TRBJ2-7; weak D call: TRBD2 (6 bases). CDR3 sequence (DNA): TGCGCCAGCAGCCCGGGGACTCTCTCCTACGAGCAGTACTTC. Translated, it gives CASSPGTLSYEQYF.